A single sample is the source of the 6 T cell receptor beta chains below, sequenced in a study of T cell responses to AZD1222 COVID-19 vaccine. The repertoire was sequenced with immunoSEQ multiplex PCR; TCRdb's copy has only in-frame clones and lacks some. The sample holds 130,000 or so clones, 80% to 95% seen once. The sample was peripheral blood, taken 28 days after the second AZD1222 dose. Receptor source: an adult who received the AZD1222 COVID-19 vaccine.

The chain combines TRBV29-1 with TRBJ2-1; D is possibly TRBD2 (7 bases). V lost 6 bases and J 4 bases, leaving 13 bases between the germline ends. The germline CDR1 and CDR2 sequences are SQVTM and ANQGSEA. The CDR3 sequence is 13 residues long. This CDR3 reads CSVQGGAYNEQFF. In DNA, the CDR3 is TGCAGCGTACAAGGGGGGGCTTACAATGAGCAGTTCTTC.

This clone has only a few counts. The chain carries TRBV7-2 and TRBJ1-2; 7 bases are shared with TRBD1. Trimming took 4 bases from V and 6 from J; bases not matched to a gene: 8. The CDR3 length is 14 residues. Germline V gene data show CDR1 as SGHTA and CDR2 as FQGNSA. CDR3 sequence (DNA): TGTGCCAGCAGCTCAATGACAGGGACGGATGGCTACACCTTC. Its translation: CASSSMTGTDGYTF.

The chain is built from TRBV25-1 and TRBJ2-2, with D unclear. Per germline, CDR1 MGHDK and CDR2 SYGVNS. The ends were cut back, 4 bases at V and 4 bases at J, with 7 bases in the middle. This CDR3 spans 13 amino acids. In nucleotides, the CDR3 is TGTGCCAGCAGTGCGGAGTTCACCGGGGAGCTGTTTTTT. Residues: CASSAEFTGELFF.

The chain recombines TRBV19 with TRBJ1-1; D is undetermined. Germline CDR1 LNHDA, CDR2 SQIVND (reference sequence). The CDR3 sequence is 16 residues long. The V end was cut by 3 bases, the J end by 0 bases, with 14 bases between. The CDR3 loop reads CASSMGRARMNTEAFF. Written as DNA, the CDR3 is TGTGCCAGTAGTATGGGCCGGGCTAGGATGAACACTGAAGCTTTCTTT.

The J gene is TRBJ2-5, the V gene TRBV2, with D maybe TRBD2 (6 bases). V shed 2 bases and J shed 4 bases, with 17 bases lying between them. CDR3 length equals 16 residues. Germline-derived CDR1 and CDR2 are SNHLY and FYNNEI. CDR3 coding DNA: TGTGCCAGCAGTGAAAGGGTGGGGGGTCAGACAGAGACCCAGTACTTC. Translated, it gives CASSERVGGQTETQYF.

The V gene is TRBV14, the J gene TRBJ1-4; no definite D call. Trimming took off 5 bases at V and 7 bases at J, with 11 bases between the two ends. The length of the CDR3 is 13 residues. Germline V gives CDR1 SGHDN, CDR2 FVKESK. In nucleotides, the CDR3 is TGTGCCAGCAGCTACTATGAGGGTGAAAAACTGTTTTTT. It codes for CASSYYEGEKLFF.